Below are 11 T cell receptor beta chains sequenced from a single sample in a study of T cell changes during pregnancy in multiple sclerosis. Data came from immunoSEQ multiplex PCR; TCRdb stores just in-frame clones and leaves some out. This sample has 55,000 to 80,000 clones, with 85% to 90% found just once. This material consisted of peripheral blood, taken after pregnancy. Every receptor here comes from a female donor in good health, enrolled as a control in a pregnancy study.

V is TRBV19 and J is TRBJ1-1; D may be TRBD1 (5 bases). Germline assignment: CDR1 LNHDA and CDR2 SQIVND (reference sequence). The CDR3 has 14 residues. V was clipped by 1 base and J by 4 bases, with 10 bases between them. Here the CDR3 DNA reads TGTGCCAGTAGTATAGGAAGGGGATTCACTGAAGCTTTCTTT. Translation: CASSIGRGFTEAFF.

V and J are TRBV18 and TRBJ1-3; possible D gene TRBD1, 6 bases. Trimming pared 2 bases from V and 1 base from J, leaving 12 bases between. Looked up from germline, CDR1 is KGHSH and CDR2 is LQKENI. The CDR3 loop spans 16 amino acids. CDR3 sequence: CASSPKKTGSGNTIYF. As DNA, the CDR3 is TGTGCCAGCTCACCAAAAAAAACAGGGTCTGGAAACACCATATATTTT. The full variable domain, rest sourced from reference TRBV18 and TRBJ1-3, is NAGVMQNPRHLVRRRGQEARLRCSPMKGHSHVYWYRQLPEEGLKFMVYLQKENIIDESGMPKERFSAEFPKEGPSILRIQQVVRGDSAAYFCASSPKKTGSGNTIYFGEGSWLTVV.

This chain uses TRBV30 with TRBJ1-5; D ambiguous. Germline V lookup: CDR1 GTSNPN, CDR2 SVGIG (reference sequence). The CDR3 consists of 14 residues. Trimming stripped 0 bases from V and 6 bases from J, with 12 bases between. In DNA, the CDR3 is TGTGCCTGGAGTGTACTAAGCGGAGGTCAGCCCCAGCATTTT. Translation: CAWSVLSGGQPQHF.

This rearrangement joins TRBV19 to TRBJ1-4, with D maybe TRBD1 (5 bases). V gave up 4 bases and J gave up 7 bases, with 13 bases separating them. The CDR3 runs to 14 residues. Germline lookup yields CDR1 LNHDA and CDR2 SQIVND (reference sequence). The CDR3 DNA is TGTGCCAGTAGTAACGGGGGGGATGGTGAAAAACTGTTTTTT. Translated: CASSNGGDGEKLFF.

The chain links TRBV19 to TRBJ2-7, with D possibly matching TRBD2 (6 bases). Deletions cut 4 bases from V and 3 bases from J, with 10 bases between. CDR1 LNHDA and CDR2 SQIVND come from the germline V gene (reference sequence). The CDR3 length is 13 residues. The CDR3 nucleotides read TGTGCCAGTAGTAAAGCTAGCGACTACGAGCAGTACTTC. Its translation is CASSKASDYEQYF.

The chain has TRBV27 and TRBJ2-2; a possible D gene is TRBD2 (6 bases). The CDR3 covers 14 residues. Germline CDR1 is MNHEY and CDR2 is SMNVEV (reference sequence). Trimming left V 5 bases short and J 6 bases short, with 13 bases between. The CDR3 loop reads CASSPGRSPGELFF. The CDR3 nucleotides read TGTGCCAGCAGTCCTGGGAGGAGCCCCGGGGAGCTGTTTTTT.

This sequence joins TRBV6-5 and TRBJ2-1; TRBD2 might be the D (6 bases). The germline V and J ends were trimmed by 6 bases and 1 base, with 13 bases remaining between them. This CDR3 region has 15 residues. Looked up from germline, CDR1 is MNHEY and CDR2 is SVGAGI. CDR3 bases: TGTGCCAGCAGGGTGGCGGGGAGATCCTACAATGAGCAGTTCTTC. It yields the protein CASRVAGRSYNEQFF.

This clone was observed a handful of times. The rearrangement links TRBV6-1 to TRBJ1-6; 7 bases fit TRBD1. The CDR3 is 15 amino acids. The V gene end was trimmed by 4 bases and the J gene end by 10 bases; junction bases not matched to a gene: 10. Germline V gives CDR1 MNHNS, CDR2 SASEGT. CDR3 bases: TGTGCCAGCAGTGCGACAGGGTTGTTGGGGTCACCCCTCCACTTT. Its translation: CASSATGLLGSPLHF.

J is TRBJ1-2 and V is TRBV30; D is undetermined. This CDR3 contains 16 residues. The germline V gene encodes CDR1 GTSNPN and CDR2 SVGIG (reference sequence). Trimming left V 0 bases short and J 2 bases short, with 16 bases between. CDR3 bases: TGTGCCTGGAGTGTACGAGTCGCCGCGCCCAACTATGGCTACACCTTC. This gives the protein CAWSVRVAAPNYGYTF.

The chain uses TRBV11-2 and TRBJ1-1, with TRBD1 identical over 8 bases. Trimming at V came to 3 bases and at J to 1 base, leaving 4 bases not matched to a gene. CDR1 is SGHAT and CDR2 is FQNNGV in the germline V gene. The CDR3 is 15 residues long. The CDR3 spells CASSLGQVWNTEAFF. The DNA of the CDR3 is TGTGCCAGCAGCTTGGGACAGGTCTGGAACACTGAAGCTTTCTTT.

This clone was picked up one time. The V call is TRBV7-2, the J call TRBJ2-3; 8 bases are a match to TRBD2. Germline assignment: CDR1 SGHTA and CDR2 FQGNSA. This CDR3 is built from 17 residues. V lost 1 base to trimming and J lost 7 bases; unmatched junction nucleotides: 13. CDR3: CASSLGAGLAGPYTQYF. The DNA for the CDR3 is TGTGCCAGCAGCTTAGGTGCGGGGCTAGCGGGCCCATATACGCAGTATTTT.